The T cell receptor beta chain described here comes from a study of T-cell memory formation after mild COVID-19 (dated by TCRdb to the early 2020s). Regarding the complete study: TCR sequence clusters from the two donors were largely donor specific. The cohort was made up of two young adult volunteers, one female and one male, who were previously healthy. In a couple of donors, T-cell clones that expanded and contracted after mild COVID-19 were tracked by sequencing TCRalpha and TCRbeta repertoires over time.

TCRdb names Illumina NovaSeq 6000 as the instrument used. Using 5'RACE with constant-segment primers, TCRalpha and TCRbeta cDNA libraries were constructed, with sample barcodes and unique molecular identifiers added in the process. Trizol reagent was used to extract RNA from every sample. Libraries were amplified in two PCR steps, with a second sample barcode and Illumina TruSeq adapters added in the second step. Sequencing of the libraries was done on an Illumina NovaSeq, producing 2 x 150 bp paired-end reads. Per the source publication's procedure: Reads were demultiplexed and collapsed into UMI-guided consensus sequences with migec v1.2.7. Using mixcr v2.1.11, the UMI consensuses were aligned to TRA and TRB V and J templates and assembled into clonotypes. Clonotypes were classified as expanded or contracted when called significant by both edgeR and NoisET, with noise models trained on biological replicates. For edgeR calls, the thresholds were a false discovery rate-adjusted p below 0.01 and a log2 fold-change of 1. PCA with hierarchical clustering of max-normalized trajectories of the 1000 most abundant clonotypes was used as exploratory dynamics analysis. Each responding clone was given a CD4 or CD8 phenotype based on the CD4+ and CD8+ repertoires, which had been sequenced separately. TCRdb passed the public sequencing reads through fastp at Q25 and MiXCR, retaining productive beta sequences. Identical CDR3 protein sequences are pooled into one entry, listed with their most common genes and DNA. The V and J calls and clone size come from TCRdb's table, not from the authors' own analysis. This sample holds around 440,000 distinct CDR3 sequences; roughly 20% were observed only once. Together, the top ten hold 9% to 15% of the sample.

V is shortened by 3 bases, J by 9 bases, and the region joining them spans 7 bases. CDR1 is given as MNHEY and CDR2 as SMNVEV, both from the germline V gene (reference sequence). Inclusive of the bounding cysteine and phenylalanine, the CDR3 is 11 residues long. Only the CDR3 region is kept as DNA, spanning 33 bases read in frame from base 1. PBMCs were isolated by Ficoll-Paque density gradient centrifugation. In regard to this clonotype: The specificity of this receptor is unknown. Base-call qualities are not available, and no considerably larger clone is one nucleotide away.

The full study reports these points: The study covered only a couple of mild cases, and larger cohorts including severe cases with pre-infection samples were considered necessary. Some responding clones were found in pre-infection memory, which suggests that pre-existing cross-reactive memory T cells took part in the SARS-CoV-2 response. Contracting CD4+ clones turned up mainly in the CM and EM memory subsets, whereas EMRA was where CD8+ clones were enriched. Balanced CD4/CD8 phenotypes were observed for clones contracting from day 15 to 85, whereas a bias towards CD4+ was observed for a second wave of clones expanding from day 15 to 37. The second-wave clones that peaked on day 37 were not confirmed to be SARS-CoV-2 specific.

Sequencing was performed on PBMCs or a T cell subset sorted from them (not recorded which). The TCR originated in an adult woman who had mild COVID-19 (a few samples of this study predate the infection). The sample titles of this study are shuffled in the database, so cell type and time point are left out; the donor was told from shared clones. This sequence uses TRBV27 and TRBJ2-3; the D gene is not confidently resolved. The base sequence is TGTGCCAGCAGTTTTGGGCCAACGCAGTATTTT. It translates to CASSFGPTQYF.